The entry below gives a single T cell receptor (beta chain) sequence along with its context. Healthy individuals who donated bone marrow served as the donors. The sample is drawn from a study of cytomegalovirus exposure and HLA in healthy donors. PCR involved 60 Vbeta and 13 Jbeta primers. Method: immunoSEQ multiplex PCR; TCRdb's copy keeps in-frame clones and lacks some. The table lists roughly 150,000 clones, 83% of them singletons. With 0 bases removed from V and 4 bases from J, the gap between germline ends came to 8 bases. Germline loops: CDR1 SGHRS, CDR2 YFSETQ. The CDR3 sequence is 13 residues long.

This receptor was obtained from a man aged 45-65 years in good health and CMV-seropositive. The specimen was PBMCs. V gene TRBV5-1 combines with J gene TRBJ2-7; possible D gene TRBD1, 5 bases. The CDR3 DNA reads as TGCGCCAGCAGCTTGGTAGGGGAATACGAGCAGTACTTC. As protein: CASSLVGEYEQYF.